The clone carrying this T cell receptor (beta chain) has a handful of counts. The antigen is undetermined. 60 Vbeta and 13 Jbeta primers were used in PCR. Assay: immunoSEQ multiplex PCR; the TCRdb copy retains only in-frame clones and omits some. The sample consists of around 200,000 clones, under 80% of them appearing once. The data were obtained in a study of cytomegalovirus exposure and HLA in healthy donors. Overall study findings and caveats: Later analysis demonstrated an association between a missense DCLRE1C variant and TCR beta V- and J-gene trimming.

Material for sequencing was PBMCs. The source of this sequence is a man under 40 in good health and CMV-seropositive.

The CDR3 sequence is CAISRTENTGELFF. DNA of the CDR3: TGTGCCATCAGTAGGACAGAGAACACCGGGGAGCTGTTTTTT. J is TRBJ2-2 and V is TRBV10-3, with a tentative D call TRBD1 (6 bases). CDR1 ENHRY and CDR2 SYGVKD come from the germline V gene. The V and J ends lost 5 bases and 1 base respectively, with 8 bases between them. This CDR3 has 14 amino acids.